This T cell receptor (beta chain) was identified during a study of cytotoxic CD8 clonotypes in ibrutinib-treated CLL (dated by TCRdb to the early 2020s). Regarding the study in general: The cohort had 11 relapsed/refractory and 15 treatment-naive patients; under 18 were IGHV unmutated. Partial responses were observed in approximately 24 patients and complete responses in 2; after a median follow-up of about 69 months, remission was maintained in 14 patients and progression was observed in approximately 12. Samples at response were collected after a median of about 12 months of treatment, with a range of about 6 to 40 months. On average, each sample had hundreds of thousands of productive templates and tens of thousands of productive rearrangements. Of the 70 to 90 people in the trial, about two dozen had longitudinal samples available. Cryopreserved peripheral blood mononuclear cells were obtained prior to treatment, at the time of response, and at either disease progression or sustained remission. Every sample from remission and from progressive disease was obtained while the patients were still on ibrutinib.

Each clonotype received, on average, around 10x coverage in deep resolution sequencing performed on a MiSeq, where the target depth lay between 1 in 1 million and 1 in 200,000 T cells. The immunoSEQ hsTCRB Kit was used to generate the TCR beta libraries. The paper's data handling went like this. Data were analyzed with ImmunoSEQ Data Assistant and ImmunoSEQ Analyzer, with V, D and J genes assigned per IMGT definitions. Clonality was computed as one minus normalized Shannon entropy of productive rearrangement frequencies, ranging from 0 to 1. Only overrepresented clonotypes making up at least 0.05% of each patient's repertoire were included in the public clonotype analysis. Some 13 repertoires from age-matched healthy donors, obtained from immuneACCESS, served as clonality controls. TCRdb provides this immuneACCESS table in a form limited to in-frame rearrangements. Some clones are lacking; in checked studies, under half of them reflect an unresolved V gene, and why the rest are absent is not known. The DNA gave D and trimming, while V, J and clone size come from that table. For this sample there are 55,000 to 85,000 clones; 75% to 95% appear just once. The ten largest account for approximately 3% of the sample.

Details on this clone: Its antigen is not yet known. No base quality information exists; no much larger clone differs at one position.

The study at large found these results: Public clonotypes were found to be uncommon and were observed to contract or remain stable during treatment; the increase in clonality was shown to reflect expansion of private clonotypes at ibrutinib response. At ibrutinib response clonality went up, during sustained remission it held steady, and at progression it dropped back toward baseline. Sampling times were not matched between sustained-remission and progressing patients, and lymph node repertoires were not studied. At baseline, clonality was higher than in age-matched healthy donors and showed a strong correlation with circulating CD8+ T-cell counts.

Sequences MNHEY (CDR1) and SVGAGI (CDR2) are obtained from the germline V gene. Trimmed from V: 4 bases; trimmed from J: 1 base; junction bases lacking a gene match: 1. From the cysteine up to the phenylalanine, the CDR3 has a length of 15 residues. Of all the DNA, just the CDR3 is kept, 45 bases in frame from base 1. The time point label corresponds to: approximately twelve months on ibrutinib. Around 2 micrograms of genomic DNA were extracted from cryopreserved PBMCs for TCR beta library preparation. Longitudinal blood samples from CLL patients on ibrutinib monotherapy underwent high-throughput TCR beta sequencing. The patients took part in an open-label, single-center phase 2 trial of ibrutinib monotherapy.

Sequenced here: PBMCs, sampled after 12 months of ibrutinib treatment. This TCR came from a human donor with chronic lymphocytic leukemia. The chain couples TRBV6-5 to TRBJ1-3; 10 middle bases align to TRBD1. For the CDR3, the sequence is CASSSDRGSGNTIYF. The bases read TGTGCCAGCAGTTCGGACAGGGGGTCTGGAAACACCATATATTTT.